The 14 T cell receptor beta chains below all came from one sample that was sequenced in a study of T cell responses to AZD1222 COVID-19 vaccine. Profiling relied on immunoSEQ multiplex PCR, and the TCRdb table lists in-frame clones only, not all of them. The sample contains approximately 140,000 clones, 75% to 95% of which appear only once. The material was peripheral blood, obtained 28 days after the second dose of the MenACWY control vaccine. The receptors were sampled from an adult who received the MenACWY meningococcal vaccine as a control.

CDR3 in amino acids: CATSPGGYTGELFF. The CDR3 DNA follows: TGTGCCACCAGCCCAGGGGGCTACACCGGGGAGCTGTTTTTT. The gene calls are TRBV15 and TRBJ2-2, with 8 nucleotides matching TRBD1. The CDR3 extends over 14 amino acids. Trimming removed 5 bases from V and 3 bases from J; junction bases left unmatched: 2. Germline CDR1 reads LNHNV; CDR2 reads YYDKDF (reference sequence). The whole variable domain, filled in from reference TRBV15 and TRBJ2-2, reads DAMVIQNPRYQVTQFGKPVTLSCSQTLNHNVMYWYQQKSSQAPKLLFHYYDKDFNNEADTPDNFQSRRPNTSFCFLDIRSPGLGDTAMYLCATSPGGYTGELFFGEGSRLTVL.

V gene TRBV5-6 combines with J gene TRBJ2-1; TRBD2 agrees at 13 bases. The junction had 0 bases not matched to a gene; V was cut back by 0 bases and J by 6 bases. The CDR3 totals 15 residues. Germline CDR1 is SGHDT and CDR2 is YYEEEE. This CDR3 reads CASSLGTSGSNEQFF. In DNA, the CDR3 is TGTGCCAGCAGCTTGGGGACTAGCGGGAGCAATGAGCAGTTCTTC.

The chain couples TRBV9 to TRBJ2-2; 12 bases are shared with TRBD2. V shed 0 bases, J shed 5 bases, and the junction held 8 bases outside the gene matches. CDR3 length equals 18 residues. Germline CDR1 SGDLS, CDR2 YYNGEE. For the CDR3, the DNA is TGTGCCAGCAGCGTAGTGTCCTTTGGGACTAGCGGGACCGGGGAGCTGTTTTTT. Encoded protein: CASSVVSFGTSGTGELFF.

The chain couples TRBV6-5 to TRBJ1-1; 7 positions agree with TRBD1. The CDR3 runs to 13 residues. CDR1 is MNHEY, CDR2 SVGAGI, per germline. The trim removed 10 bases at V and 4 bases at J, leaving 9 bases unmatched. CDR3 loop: CATRQGAGTEAFF. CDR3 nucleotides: TGTGCCACACGACAGGGAGCAGGCACTGAAGCTTTCTTT.

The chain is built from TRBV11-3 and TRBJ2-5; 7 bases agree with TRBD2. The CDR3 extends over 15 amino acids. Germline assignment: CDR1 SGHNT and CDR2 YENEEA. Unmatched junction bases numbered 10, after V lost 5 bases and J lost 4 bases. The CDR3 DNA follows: TGTGCCAGCAGCCCCCCAGGGCGGGGGTCAGAGACCCAGTACTTC. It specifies CASSPPGRGSETQYF. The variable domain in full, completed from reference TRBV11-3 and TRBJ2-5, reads EAGVVQSPRYKIIEKKQPVAFWCNPISGHNTLYWYLQNLGQGPELLIRYENEEAVDDSQLPKDRFSAERLKGVDSTLKIQPAELGDSAVYLCASSPPGRGSETQYFGPGTRLLVL.

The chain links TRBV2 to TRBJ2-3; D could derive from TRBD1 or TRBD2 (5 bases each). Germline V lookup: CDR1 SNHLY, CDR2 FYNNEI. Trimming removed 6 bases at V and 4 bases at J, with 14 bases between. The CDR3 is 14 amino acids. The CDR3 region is CASRFGTDADTQYF. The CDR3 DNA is TGTGCCAGCAGATTCGGGACGGACGCAGATACGCAGTATTTT.

The CDR3 sequence: CASSLSRNHEKLFF. Written as DNA, the CDR3 is TGTGCCAGCAGCTTATCCAGGAATCATGAAAAACTGTTTTTT. V gene TRBV7-2 combines with J gene TRBJ1-4; no firm D call. This CDR3 has 14 residues. V was pared by 2 bases and J by 6 bases, with 10 bases between. CDR1 and CDR2 (germline): SGHTA, FQGNSA.

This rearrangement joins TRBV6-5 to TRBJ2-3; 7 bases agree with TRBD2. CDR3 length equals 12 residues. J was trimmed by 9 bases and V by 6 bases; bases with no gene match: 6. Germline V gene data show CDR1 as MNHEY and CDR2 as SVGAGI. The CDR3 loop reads CASRGGHETQYF. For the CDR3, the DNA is TGTGCCAGCAGGGGAGGGCACGAGACGCAGTATTTT.

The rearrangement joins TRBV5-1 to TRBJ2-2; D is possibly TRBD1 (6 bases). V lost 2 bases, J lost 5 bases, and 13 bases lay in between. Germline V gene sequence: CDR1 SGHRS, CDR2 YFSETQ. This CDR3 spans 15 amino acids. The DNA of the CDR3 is TGCGCCAGCAGCTTCAGTGGGACAAGTACCGGGGAGCTGTTTTTT. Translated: CASSFSGTSTGELFF.

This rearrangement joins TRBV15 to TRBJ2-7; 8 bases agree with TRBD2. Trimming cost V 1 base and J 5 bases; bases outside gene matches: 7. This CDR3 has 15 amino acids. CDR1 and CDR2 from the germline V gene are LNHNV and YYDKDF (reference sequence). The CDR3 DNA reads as TGTGCCACCAGCAGAGCAGGCAGCGGGAGCAACGAGCAGTACTTC. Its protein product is CATSRAGSGSNEQYF.

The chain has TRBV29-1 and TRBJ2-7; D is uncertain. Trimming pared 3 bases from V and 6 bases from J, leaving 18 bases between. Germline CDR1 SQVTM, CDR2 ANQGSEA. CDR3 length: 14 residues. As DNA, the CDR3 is TGCAGCGTTGAGAGCCGCGGTGGGTTGGGCGAGCAGTACTTC. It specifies CSVESRGGLGEQYF.

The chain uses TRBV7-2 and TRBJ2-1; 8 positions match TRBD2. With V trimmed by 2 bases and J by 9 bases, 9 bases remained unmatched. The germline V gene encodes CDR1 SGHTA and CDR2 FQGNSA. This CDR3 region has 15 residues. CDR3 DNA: TGTGCCAGCAGCTTAACTAGCGGCCAGCGGAGTGAGCAGTTCTTC. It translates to CASSLTSGQRSEQFF.

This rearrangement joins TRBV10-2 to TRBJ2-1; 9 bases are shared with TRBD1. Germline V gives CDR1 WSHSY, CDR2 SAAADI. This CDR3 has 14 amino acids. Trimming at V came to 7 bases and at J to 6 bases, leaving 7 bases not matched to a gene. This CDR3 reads CASNHGTGTNEQFF. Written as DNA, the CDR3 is TGCGCCAGCAATCATGGGACAGGGACCAATGAGCAGTTCTTC.

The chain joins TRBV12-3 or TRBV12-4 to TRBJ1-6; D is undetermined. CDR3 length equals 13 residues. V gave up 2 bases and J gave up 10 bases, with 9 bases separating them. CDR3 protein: CASSLLGVSPLHF. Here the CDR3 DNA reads TGTGCCAGCAGTTTACTCGGTGTATCACCCCTCCACTTT.